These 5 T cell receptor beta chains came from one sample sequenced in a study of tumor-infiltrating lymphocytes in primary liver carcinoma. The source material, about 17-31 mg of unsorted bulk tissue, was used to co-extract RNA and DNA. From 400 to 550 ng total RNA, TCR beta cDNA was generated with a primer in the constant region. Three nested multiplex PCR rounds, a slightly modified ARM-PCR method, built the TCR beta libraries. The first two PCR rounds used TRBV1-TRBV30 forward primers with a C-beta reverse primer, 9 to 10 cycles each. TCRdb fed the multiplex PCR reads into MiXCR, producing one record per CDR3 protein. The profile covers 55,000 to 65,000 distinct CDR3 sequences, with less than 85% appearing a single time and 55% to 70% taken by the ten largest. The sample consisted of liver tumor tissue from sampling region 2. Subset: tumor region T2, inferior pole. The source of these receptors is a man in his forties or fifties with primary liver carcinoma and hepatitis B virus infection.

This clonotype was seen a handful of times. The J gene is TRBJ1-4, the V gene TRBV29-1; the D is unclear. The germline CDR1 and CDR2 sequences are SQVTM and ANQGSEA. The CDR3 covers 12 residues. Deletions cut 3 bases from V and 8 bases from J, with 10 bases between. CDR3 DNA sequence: TGCAGCGTTGAGGTCATTGGGGAAAAACTGTTTTTT. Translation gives CSVEVIGEKLFF.

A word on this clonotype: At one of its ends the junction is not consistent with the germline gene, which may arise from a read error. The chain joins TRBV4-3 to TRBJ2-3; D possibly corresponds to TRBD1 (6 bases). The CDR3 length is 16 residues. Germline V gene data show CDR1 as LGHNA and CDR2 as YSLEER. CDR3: CASSQEERQRGDTQYF. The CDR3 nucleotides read TGCGCTAGCAGCCAAGAAGAGCGGCAAAGGGGGGATACGCAGTATTTT.

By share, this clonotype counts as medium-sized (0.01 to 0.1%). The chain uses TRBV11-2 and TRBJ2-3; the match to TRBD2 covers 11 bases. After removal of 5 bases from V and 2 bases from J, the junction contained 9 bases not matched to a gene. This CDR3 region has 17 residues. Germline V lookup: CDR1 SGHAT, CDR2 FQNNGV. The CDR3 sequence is CASSLPTSGKPTDTQYF. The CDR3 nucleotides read TGTGCCAGCAGCCTGCCGACTAGCGGGAAGCCCACAGATACGCAGTATTTT. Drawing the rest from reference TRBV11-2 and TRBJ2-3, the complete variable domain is EAGVAQSPRYKIIEKRQSVAFWCNPISGHATLYWYQQILGQGPKLLIQFQNNGVVDDSQLPKDRFSAERLKGVDSTLKIQPAKLEDSAVYLCASSLPTSGKPTDTQYFGPGTRLTVL.

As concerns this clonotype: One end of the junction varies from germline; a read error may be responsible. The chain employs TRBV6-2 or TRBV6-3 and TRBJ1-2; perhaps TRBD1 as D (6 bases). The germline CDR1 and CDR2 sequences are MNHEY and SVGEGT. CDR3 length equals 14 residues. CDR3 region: CAGRGPGQSSGCTF. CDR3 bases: TGTGCCGGCAGAGGACCTGGACAGAGTAGTGGCTGCACCTTC.

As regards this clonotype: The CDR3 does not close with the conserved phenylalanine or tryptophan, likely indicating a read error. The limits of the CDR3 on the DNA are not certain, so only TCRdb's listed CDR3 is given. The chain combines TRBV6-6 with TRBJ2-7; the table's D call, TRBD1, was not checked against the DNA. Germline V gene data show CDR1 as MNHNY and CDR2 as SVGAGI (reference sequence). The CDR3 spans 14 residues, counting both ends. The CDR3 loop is CASSYGTGNREQYL.